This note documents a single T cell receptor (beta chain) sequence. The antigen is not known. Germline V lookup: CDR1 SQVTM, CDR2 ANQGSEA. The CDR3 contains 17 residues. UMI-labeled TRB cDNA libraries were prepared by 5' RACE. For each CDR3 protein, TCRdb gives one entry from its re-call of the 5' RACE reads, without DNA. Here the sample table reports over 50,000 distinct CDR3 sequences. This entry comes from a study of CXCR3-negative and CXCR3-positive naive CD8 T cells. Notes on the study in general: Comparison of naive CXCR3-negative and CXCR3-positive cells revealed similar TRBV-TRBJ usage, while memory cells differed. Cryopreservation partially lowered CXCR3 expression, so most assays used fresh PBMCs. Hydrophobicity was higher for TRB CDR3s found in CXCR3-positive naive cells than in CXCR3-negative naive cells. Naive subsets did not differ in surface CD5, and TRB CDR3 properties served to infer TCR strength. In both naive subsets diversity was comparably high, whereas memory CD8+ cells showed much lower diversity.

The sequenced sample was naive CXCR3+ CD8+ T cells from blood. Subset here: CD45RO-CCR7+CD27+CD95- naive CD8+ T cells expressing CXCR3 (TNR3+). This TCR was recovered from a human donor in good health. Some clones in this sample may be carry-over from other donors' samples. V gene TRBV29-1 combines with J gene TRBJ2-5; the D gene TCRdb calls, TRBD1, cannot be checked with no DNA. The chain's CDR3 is CSVEDPGRGTAQETQYF.